The source of this TCR beta chain is a study of cytomegalovirus exposure and HLA in healthy donors. Study-level results: Donors were assumed by presence/absence analyses to have roughly uniform sequencing depth. The authors listed 164 TCR beta chains as cytomegalovirus-associated.

Trimming shortened V by 4 bases and J by 5 bases, and 7 bases separated the two germline ends. CDR1 is SGHRS, CDR2 YFSETQ, per germline. The CDR3 runs to 11 residues. Donors were ostensibly healthy at sampling, although undocumented immune exposures were probable. This clone came up once. As yet, its antigen is unknown. PCR involved 60 Vbeta and 13 Jbeta primers. Here immunoSEQ multiplex PCR was the method, and the copy in TCRdb shows in-frame clones only, minus some. The sample consists of around 100,000 clones, about 70% of them appearing once. The source of this sequence is a middle-aged man in good health and CMV-seropositive. What was sequenced was PBMCs. The chain employs TRBV5-1 and TRBJ2-7, with D hard to call. CDR3 protein: CASSIADEQYF. The CDR3 nucleotides read TGCGCCAGCAGCATAGCAGACGAGCAGTACTTC. The whole variable domain, filled in from reference TRBV5-1 and TRBJ2-7, reads KAGVTQTPRYLIKTRGQQVTLSCSPISGHRSVSWYQQTPGQGLQFLFEYFSETQRNKGNFPGRFSGRQFSNSRSEMNVSTLELGDSALYLCASSIADEQYFGPGTRLTVT.